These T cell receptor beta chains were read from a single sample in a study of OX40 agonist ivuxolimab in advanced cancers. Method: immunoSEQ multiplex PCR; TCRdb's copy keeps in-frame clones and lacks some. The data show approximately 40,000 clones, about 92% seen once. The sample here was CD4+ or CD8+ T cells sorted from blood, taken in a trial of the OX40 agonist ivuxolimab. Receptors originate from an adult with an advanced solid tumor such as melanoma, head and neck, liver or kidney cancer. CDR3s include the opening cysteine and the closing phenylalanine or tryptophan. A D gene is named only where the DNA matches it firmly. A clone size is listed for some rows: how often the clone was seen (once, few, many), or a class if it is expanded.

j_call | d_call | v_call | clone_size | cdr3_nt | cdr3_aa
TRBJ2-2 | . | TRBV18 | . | TGTGCCAGCTCGCCAGGTCCTACGAACACCGGGGAGCTGTTTTTT | CASSPGPTNTGELFF
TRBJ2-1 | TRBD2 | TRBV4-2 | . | TGTGCCAGCAGCCAAACTAGCGTTCTCGGTTCTGAGCAGTTCTTC | CASSQTSVLGSEQFF
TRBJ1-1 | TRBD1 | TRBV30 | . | TGTGCCTGGAGTGCTCAGGGGGGCAATGAAGCTTTCTTT | CAWSAQGGNEAFF
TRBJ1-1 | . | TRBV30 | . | TGTGCCTGGAGTGTACTTGGGGGCACTGAAGCTTTCTTT | CAWSVLGGTEAFF
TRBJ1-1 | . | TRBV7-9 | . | TGTGCCAGCAGCTTAGTGGAGAACACTGAAGCTTTCTTT | CASSLVENTEAFF
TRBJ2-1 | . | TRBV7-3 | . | TGTGCCAGCAGCTTCGGACGGCAGGGGCGAACCAATGAGCAGTTCTTC | CASSFGRQGRTNEQFF
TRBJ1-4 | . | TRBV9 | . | TGTGCCAGCAGCGTAGTCTCAGACGGAAAACTGTTTTTT | CASSVVSDGKLFF
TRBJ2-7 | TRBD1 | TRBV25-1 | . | TGTGCCAGCAGTCGACAGGGGTACTCCTACGAGCAGTACTTC | CASSRQGYSYEQYF
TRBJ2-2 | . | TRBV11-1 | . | TGTGCCAGCAAGGGCCGGGTCGGATTTTCGCCCTACACCGGGGAGCTGTTTTTT | CASKGRVGFSPYTGELFF
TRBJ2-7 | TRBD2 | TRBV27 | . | TGTGCCAGCAGTTTAAGCGGGAGCTCCTACGAGCAGTACTTC | CASSLSGSSYEQYF
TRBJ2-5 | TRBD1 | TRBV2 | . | TGTGCCAGCAGAGAAGGACAGGGGGTGCACCCCCAGTACTTC | CASREGQGVHPQYF
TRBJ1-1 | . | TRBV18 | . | TGTGCCAGCTCACCGCTAATGGGACGCCGTAAGGCTGAAGCTTTCTTT | CASSPLMGRRKAEAFF
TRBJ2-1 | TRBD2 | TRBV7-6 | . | TGTGCCAGCAGCTTTGGCGGGAGAGGTTTGAATGAGCAGTTCTTC | CASSFGGRGLNEQFF
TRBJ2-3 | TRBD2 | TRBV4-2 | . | TGTGCCAGCAAGGGCGGGAGAAGCACAGATACGCAGTATTTT | CASKGGRSTDTQYF
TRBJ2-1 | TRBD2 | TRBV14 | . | TGTGCCAGCAGCGGGGACTACGTCTGGAATGAGCAGTTCTTC | CASSGDYVWNEQFF
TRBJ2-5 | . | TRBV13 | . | TGTGCCAGCAGCTTACGGAGGGGGCAAGAGACCCAGTACTTC | CASSLRRGQETQYF
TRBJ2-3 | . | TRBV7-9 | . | TGTGCCAGCAGGCTTGGGGGAAATACGCAGTATTTT | CASRLGGNTQYF
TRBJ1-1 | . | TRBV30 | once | TGTGCCTGGAGTTGGGAGTACACTGAAGCTTTCTTT | CAWSWEYTEAFF
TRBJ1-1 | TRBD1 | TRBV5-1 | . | TGCGCCAGCAGCTTGGCCAGGGGGGACATGAACACTGAAGCTTTCTTT | CASSLARGDMNTEAFF
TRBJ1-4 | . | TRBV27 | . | TGTGCCAGCAGTTTAAGGGGTTATGGTAATGAAAAACTGTTTTTT | CASSLRGYGNEKLFF
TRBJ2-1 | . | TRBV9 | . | TGTGCCAGCACGGTTCAAGGGACCGGTAGGGATGAGCAGTTCTTC | CASTVQGTGRDEQFF
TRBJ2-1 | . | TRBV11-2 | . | TGTGCCAGCAGCTTAGTTCAGGGAAGTGAGCAGTTCTTC | CASSLVQGSEQFF
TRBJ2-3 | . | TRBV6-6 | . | TGTGCCAGCAGAATTTATAGTACGGGCACAGATACGCAGTATTTT | CASRIYSTGTDTQYF
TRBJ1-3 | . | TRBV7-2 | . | TGTGCCAGCAGCCCGGACAGTCGAAACACCATATATTTT | CASSPDSRNTIYF
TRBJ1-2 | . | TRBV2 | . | TGTGCCAGCAGTGAGTTTTGGGGCAGGGCGGCGAGCTACACCTTC | CASSEFWGRAASYTF
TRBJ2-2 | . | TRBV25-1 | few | TGTGCCAGCAGTGAATGGGAAGAGACCGGGGAGCTGTTTTTT | CASSEWEETGELFF
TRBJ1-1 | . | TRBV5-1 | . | TGCGCCAGCGGCTCAGGGTATAACACTGAAGCTTTCTTT | CASGSGYNTEAFF
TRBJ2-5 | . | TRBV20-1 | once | TGCAGTGCTAGAAGATTTTCCCAGTACTTC | CSARRFSQYF
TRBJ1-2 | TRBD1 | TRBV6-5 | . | TGTGCCAGCAGTTATTACCGGACAGGGGACGGCTACACCTTC | CASSYYRTGDGYTF
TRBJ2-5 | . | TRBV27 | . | TGTGCCAGCAGTTTACGGACGGGGGCGGCGGAGACCCAGTACTTC | CASSLRTGAAETQYF
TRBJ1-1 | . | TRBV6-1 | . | TGTGCCAGCAGTGCCCGGGACACCTACACTGAAGCTTTCTTT | CASSARDTYTEAFF
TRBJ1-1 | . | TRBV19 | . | TGTGCCAGTATGGAGGGGACCACTGAAGCTTTCTTT | CASMEGTTEAFF
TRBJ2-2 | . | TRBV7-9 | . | TGTGCCGGGTCAGTGGTTTCGAACACCGGGGAGCTGTTTTTT | CAGSVVSNTGELFF
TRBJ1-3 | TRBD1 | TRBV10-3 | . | TGTGCCATCAGTGACGACAGGGCCCCTGGAAACACCATATATTTT | CAISDDRAPGNTIYF
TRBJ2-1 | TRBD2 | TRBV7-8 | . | TGTGCCAGCAGCTCTTTATCGGGAGGAAGCTCCTACAATGAGCAGTTCTTC | CASSSLSGGSSYNEQFF
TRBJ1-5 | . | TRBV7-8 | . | TGTGCCAGCAGCTTAGGGGGTCGGGGTCAGCCCCAGCATTTT | CASSLGGRGQPQHF
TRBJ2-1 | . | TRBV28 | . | TGTGCCAGCAGCCTAACCCTCCTAGCGCGGTACAATGAGCAGTTCTTC | CASSLTLLARYNEQFF
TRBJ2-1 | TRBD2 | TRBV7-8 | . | TGTGCCAGCAGCTTAGGAAGCGGGAGGGCCGATGAGCAGTTCTTC | CASSLGSGRADEQFF
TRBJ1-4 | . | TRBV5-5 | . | TGTGCCAGCAGCTTGAAGGGGGTCGAGAACGAAAAACTGTTTTTT | CASSLKGVENEKLFF
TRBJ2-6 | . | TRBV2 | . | TGTGCCAGCACCAGTGAAACCCCACAGGCTGGGGCCAACGTCCTGACTTTC | CASTSETPQAGANVLTF
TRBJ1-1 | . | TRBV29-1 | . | TGCAGCGTTGAAGACAGGGGCGAGGGTGAAGCTTTCTTT | CSVEDRGEGEAFF
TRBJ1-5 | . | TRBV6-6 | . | TGTGCCAGCAGTCACTCGGACCATGCTGATCAGCCCCAGCATTTT | CASSHSDHADQPQHF
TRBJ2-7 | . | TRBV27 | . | TGTGCCAGCGGACCGCTTTCAAGTTCCTACGAGCAGTACTTC | CASGPLSSSYEQYF
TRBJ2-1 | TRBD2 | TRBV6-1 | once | TGTGCCAGCAGTGCCGGGACTAGCGGGAGGGGTCCACTGGGTGAGCAGTTCTTC | CASSAGTSGRGPLGEQFF
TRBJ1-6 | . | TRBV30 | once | TGTGCCTGGAGTGAGGCTGATCTTTCACCCCTCCACTTT | CAWSEADLSPLHF
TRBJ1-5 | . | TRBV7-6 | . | TGTGCCAGCAGCTGGGGGAGTAATCAGCCCCAGCATTTT | CASSWGSNQPQHF
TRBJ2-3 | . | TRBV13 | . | TGTGCCAGCAGCTTAGAACGCGACGGAGAAAGGGCAGATACGCAGTATTTT | CASSLERDGERADTQYF
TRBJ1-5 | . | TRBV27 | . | TGTGCCAGCAGTTTCGGGCCTAATCAGCCCCAGCATTTT | CASSFGPNQPQHF
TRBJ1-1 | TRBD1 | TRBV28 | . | TGTGCCAGCAGTGTCCCCGGGACAGCGAACACTGAAGCTTTCTTT | CASSVPGTANTEAFF
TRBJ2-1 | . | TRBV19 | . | TGTGCCAGTAGTCACGGCGGCGTCCATGAGCAGTTCTTC | CASSHGGVHEQFF